This T cell receptor (beta chain) was sequenced in a study of cytomegalovirus exposure and HLA in healthy donors. J lost 8 bases, V lost 7 bases, and 11 bases had no gene match. Germline assignment: CDR1 MDHEN and CDR2 SYDVKM. This CDR3 region has 15 residues. Use of 60 Vbeta and 13 Jbeta primers characterized the PCR. Sequencing was performed with immunoSEQ multiplex PCR; in TCRdb, only in-frame clones are kept and a portion is missing. The sample table includes approximately 120,000 clones. The chain uses TRBV28 and TRBJ1-2, with 12 bases aligning to TRBD1. This clonotype was obtained from a man aged 40-49 years in good health and CMV-seronegative. Sequencing used PBMCs. Written as DNA, the CDR3 is TGTGCCAGCATTACCTATAGGGACAGGGGGCGAGGCTACACCTTC. This sequence encodes CASITYRDRGRGYTF.